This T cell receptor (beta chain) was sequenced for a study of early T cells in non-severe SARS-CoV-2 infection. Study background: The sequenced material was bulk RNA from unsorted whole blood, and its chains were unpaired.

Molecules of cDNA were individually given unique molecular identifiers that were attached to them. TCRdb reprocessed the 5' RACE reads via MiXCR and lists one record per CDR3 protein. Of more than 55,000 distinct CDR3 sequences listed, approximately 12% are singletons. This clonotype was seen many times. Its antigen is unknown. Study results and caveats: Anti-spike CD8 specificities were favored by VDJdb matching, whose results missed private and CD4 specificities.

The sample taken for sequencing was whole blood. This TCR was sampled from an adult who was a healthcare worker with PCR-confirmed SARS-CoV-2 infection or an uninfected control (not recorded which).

This CDR3 reads CAWSATGVGYTEAFF. The CDR3 DNA is TGTGCCTGGAGCGCAACAGGGGTTGGGTACACTGAAGCTTTCTTT. The V gene is TRBV30, the J gene TRBJ1-1; 7 bases are a match to TRBD1. The V and J ends lost 3 bases and 3 bases, in that order; junction bases with no gene match: 10. This CDR3 contains 15 residues. Germline CDR1 reads GTSNPN; CDR2 reads SVGIG (reference sequence).